Sequencing of this T cell receptor beta chain was carried out in a study of T cell responses to AZD1222 COVID-19 vaccine. Germline CDR1 and CDR2: ENHRY and SYGVKD. This CDR3 region has 15 residues. V lost 4 bases and J lost 2, with 15 bases in between. Produced via immunoSEQ multiplex PCR; TCRdb's table is partial and in-frame only. The sample yields about 120,000 clones, roughly 88% seen once. The chain links TRBV10-3 to TRBJ2-7, with D perhaps TRBD1 (6 bases). The source was peripheral blood, collected on day 0 of AZD1222 vaccination. This sequence originates from an adult in good health. This chain's CDR3 is CAISGPKQGTYEQYF. CDR3 in DNA: TGTGCCATCAGTGGGCCCAAACAGGGTACCTACGAGCAGTACTTC.